A few counts support the clone carrying this T cell receptor beta chain. The table came from immunoSEQ multiplex PCR; TCRdb's copy has only in-frame clones and leaves some out. This table has roughly 54,000 clones, 70% to 90% appearing once. This specimen belongs to a study of blood T cell repertoires in COVID-19. V lost 0 bases, J lost 7 bases, and 6 bases stayed unmatched. The CDR3 is made up of 15 amino acids. Per germline, CDR1 GTSNPN and CDR2 SVGIG (reference sequence). Sequenced: peripheral blood. This chain links TRBV30 with TRBJ1-6; 7 bases match TRBD1. The TCR originated in a human donor in a cohort sampled during active COVID-19. This CDR3 is CAWSVRDSLNSPLHF. CDR3 coding DNA: TGTGCCTGGAGTGTCAGGGACAGCCTCAATTCACCCCTCCACTTT.